This T cell receptor (beta chain) was retrieved from a study of T cell repertoires in cytomegalovirus infection. Study-level information: Both a matching HLA type and CMV infection were indicated by public TCR beta signatures.

Study-level findings and limits: What dominated the ex vivo response were HLA-C-restricted CMV-specific TCR beta clonotypes.

In its sample, this clonotype was seen many times. What it binds is unknown. The CDR3 totals 20 residues. Per germline, CDR1 LGHNA and CDR2 YNFKEQ. Trimming removed 1 base from V and 1 base from J; junction bases left unmatched: 9. TCRdb re-analysed the reads in MiXCR, keeping a single row per CDR3 protein. The sample records some 300,000 distinct CDR3 sequences, roughly an eighth being singletons. Specimen: PBMCs. The sequence came from a human donor in good health (CMV status not recorded). Some clones in this sample may be carry-over from other donors' samples. This chain connects TRBV4-2 to TRBJ2-2; 13 bases align to TRBD2. CDR3 in DNA: TGTGCCAGCAGCCAAGTGGGGAGACTAGCGGGAGGATTGAACACCGGGGAGCTGTTTTTT. This translates into CASSQVGRLAGGLNTGELFF.